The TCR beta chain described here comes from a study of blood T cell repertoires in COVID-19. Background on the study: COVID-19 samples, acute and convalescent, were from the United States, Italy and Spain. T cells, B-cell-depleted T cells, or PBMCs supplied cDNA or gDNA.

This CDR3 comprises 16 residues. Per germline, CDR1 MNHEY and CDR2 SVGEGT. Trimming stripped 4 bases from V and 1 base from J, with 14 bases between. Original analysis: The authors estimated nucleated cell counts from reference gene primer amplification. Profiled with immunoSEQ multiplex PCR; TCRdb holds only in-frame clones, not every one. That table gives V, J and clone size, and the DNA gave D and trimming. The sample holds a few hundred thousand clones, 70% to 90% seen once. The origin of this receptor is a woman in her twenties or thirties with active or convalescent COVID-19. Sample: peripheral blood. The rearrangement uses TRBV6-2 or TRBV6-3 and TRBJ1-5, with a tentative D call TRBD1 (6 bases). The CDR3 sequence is CASSLTGLASNQPQHF. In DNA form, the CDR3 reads TGTGCCAGCAGTTTAACAGGGTTGGCGAGCAATCAGCCCCAGCATTTT.